One and the same sample provided the 2 T cell receptor beta chains below, sequenced in a study of T-cell reconstitution after alpha-beta-depleted transplantation in children. Unique molecular identifiers featured in how the TCRbeta library was prepared. TCRdb fed the PCR reads into MiXCR, producing one record per CDR3 protein. The sample holds 300,000 to 350,000 distinct CDR3 sequences, about 16% seen once. The sequences come from PBMCs, mostly from graft donor cells, collected 360 days after TCRalphabeta/CD19-depleted stem cell transplant. Source of these receptors: a male patient aged 2-15 years who had a stem cell transplant for acute lymphoblastic leukemia, so the T cells may come from the graft donor.

This clonotype was seen a few times. Its ends do not fully match the called genes, so a read error is possible. The chain links TRBV28 to TRBJ2-7, with unresolved D. From germline, CDR1 is MDHEN and CDR2 SYDVKM. This CDR3 contains 13 residues. CDR3: CATSITVPYEQYF. The DNA of the CDR3 is TGTGCCACCAGTATAACCGTGCCCTACGAGCAGTACTTC.

In its sample, this clonotype was seen a few times. CDR3 residues: CASSAGQGIGNQPQHF. In DNA form, the CDR3 reads TGTGCCAGCAGCGCTGGACAGGGGATAGGCAATCAGCCCCAGCATTTT. V gene TRBV9 combines with J gene TRBJ1-5; 9 bases match TRBD1. CDR1 SGDLS and CDR2 YYNGEE come from the germline V gene. This CDR3 contains 16 residues. The ends lost 3 bases at V and 2 bases at J; junction bases unmatched: 6.